The source of this T cell receptor beta chain is a study of monozygotic twins with inflammatory bowel disease (dated by TCRdb to between 2019 and 2020). Looking at the study overall: The complete study included around 30 monozygotic twin pairs: 19 IBD-discordant Danish pairs and nine German pairs, of which four were IBD-concordant and five were IBD-discordant. The search for disease-associated traits relied mainly on comparing, within discordant pairs, IBD patients with their genetically identical healthy co-twins. Each individual had, on average, about 151 000 unique TCRalpha sequences and 181 000 unique TCRbeta sequences available for analysis. Study-wide conclusions, independent of this receptor: IBD patients had lower TCRbeta repertoire diversity, measured by the inverse Simpson index, than their healthy co-twins. Compared with healthy twins, IBD patients shared fewer clonotypes with other individuals, and the difference was most pronounced in patients with signs of disease activity. Because patients received different immunosuppressive treatments, the repertoires may have picked up extra background noise and variability between individuals. No difference in repertoire similarity was observed between concordant and discordant twins, possibly owing to limited statistical power. No single strong signal or clonotype linked to IBD turned up in the results, so the idea that one exists was not supported. The analysis was unable to tell different T cell subtypes apart.

Libraries were made using 5' RACE. Each TCR library was prepared from about 3,300 ng of total RNA. cDNA was synthesized with SMARTScribe reverse transcriptase in eight separate reactions per sample. Unique molecular identifiers containing a 6-nucleotide sample barcode were introduced through template switching during cDNA synthesis. Two nested PCRs of 16 and 9 cycles amplified the TCRalpha and TCRbeta cDNA, and bead purification followed each PCR. Before amplification, the cDNA was treated with uracil DNA-glycosylase and purified using the QIAquick PCR purification kit. In the second PCR, Illumina TruSeq-compatible adapters and sample-specific barcodes were added. TapeStation and Qubit were used to check library quality and concentration, and 4 to 6 ng of each library went into the pool. Sequencing of pooled libraries was carried out on an Illumina HiSeq2500 single-index Rapid Run using 2 x 100 bp reads and custom sequencing primers. In the paper's pipeline: MiGEC version 1.2.6 was used for UMI-based consensus assembly, which corrected PCR and sequencing errors. MiXCR version 2.1.1 handled V(D)J alignment, clonotype assembly and CDR3 extraction. Gene usage, clonotype sharing and MAIT/NKT TCR abundance were normalised by analysing the top 1000, 10 000 and 20 000 clonotypes per sample. After downsampling to 27 000 UMIs, diversity was calculated as the inverse Simpson index using the vegan R package. Paired Mann-Whitney U tests were applied to discordant twin pairs, and Benjamini-Hochberg correction was used for multiple testing. Based on TCRdb reprocessing of the reads, there is one entry per CDR3 protein sequence, and DNA is missing. The V and J calls here are based on TCRdb, not the publication. The table for this sample records 200,000 to 250,000 distinct CDR3 sequences. The ten largest clonotypes hold less than 9% of the sample.

From each donor, a roughly 2.3 ml peripheral blood sample was collected into PAXgene tubes and stored at -80 degrees C. Without any T cell sorting, total RNA was extracted from whole blood using the PAXgene blood miRNA kit on an automated QIAcube. Peripheral blood from monozygotic twin pairs who were concordant or discordant for inflammatory bowel disease underwent deep TCRalpha and TCRbeta repertoire profiling using unique molecular barcoding. Smoking habits were recorded for all twin pairs, and individuals were classified as current, former or never smokers. Comment on this clonotype: Its antigen is currently not known.

Based on the germline V gene, the CDR1 and CDR2 sequences are SGHAT and FQNNGV. The CDR3 measures 14 amino acids from cysteine to phenylalanine. No nucleotide data were recorded. The chain is assembled from TRBV11-2 and TRBJ1-1; the D gene TCRdb calls, TRBD1, cannot be checked with no DNA. The TCR comes from a human donor with ulcerative colitis or Crohn's disease, or a healthy co-twin of an affected twin (not recorded which). Sequenced input: blood. The CDR3 is CASSFDGPHTEAFF. Joined to the reference TRBV11-2 and TRBJ1-1 proteins, this CDR3 gives the full variable domain: EAGVAQSPRYKIIEKRQSVAFWCNPISGHATLYWYQQILGQGPKLLIQFQNNGVVDDSQLPKDRFSAERLKGVDSTLKIQPAKLEDSAVYLCASSFDGPHTEAFFGQGTRLTVV.